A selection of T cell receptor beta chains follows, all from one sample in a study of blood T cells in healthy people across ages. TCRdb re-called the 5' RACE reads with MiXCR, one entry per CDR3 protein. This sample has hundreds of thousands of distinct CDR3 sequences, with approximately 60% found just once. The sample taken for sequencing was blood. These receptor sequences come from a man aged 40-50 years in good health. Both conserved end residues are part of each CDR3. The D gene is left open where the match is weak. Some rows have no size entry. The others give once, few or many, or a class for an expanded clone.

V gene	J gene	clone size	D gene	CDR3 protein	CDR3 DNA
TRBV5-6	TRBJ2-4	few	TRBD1	CASSLGQGDIQYF	TGTGCCAGCAGCTTGGGGCAGGGGGACATTCAGTACTTC
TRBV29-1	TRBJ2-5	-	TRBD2	CSVEVLAGVSETQYF	TGCAGCGTTGAAGTGCTAGCGGGAGTTTCAGAGACCCAGTACTTC
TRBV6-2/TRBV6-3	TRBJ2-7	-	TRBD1	CASSFPPIGGDRGLTGLYEQYF	TGTGCCAGCAGTTTCCCCCCGATAGGCGGGGACAGGGGGCTGACCGGCCTATACGAGCAGTACTTC
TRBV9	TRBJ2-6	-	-	CASSGIGANVLTF	TGTGCCAGCAGCGGGATTGGGGCCAACGTCCTGACTTTC
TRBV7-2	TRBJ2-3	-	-	CASSLSFGDTQYF	TGTGCCAGCAGCTTATCCTTTGGGGATACGCAGTATTTT
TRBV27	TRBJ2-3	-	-	CASSLPAASPDTQYF	TGTGCCAGCAGTCTACCGGCAGCCTCCCCAGATACGCAGTATTTT
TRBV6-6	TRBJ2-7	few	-	CASSYHKNRDNADEQYF	TGTGCCAGCAGTTACCATAAGAATAGGGACAACGCGGACGAGCAGTACTTC
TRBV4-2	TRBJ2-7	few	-	CASSQLPAGEQYF	TGTGCCAGCAGCCAACTACCAGCTGGCGAGCAGTACTTC
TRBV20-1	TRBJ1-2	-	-	CSAITGSIGYGYTF	TGCAGTGCTATAACAGGGTCTATCGGCTATGGCTACACCTTC
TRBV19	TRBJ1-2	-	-	CASSIEAGRYGYTF	TGTGCCAGTAGTATAGAAGCAGGGAGGTATGGCTACACCTTC
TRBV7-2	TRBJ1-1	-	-	CASSFPGIPNTEAFF	TGTGCCAGCAGCTTTCCAGGGATCCCTAACACTGAAGCTTTCTTT
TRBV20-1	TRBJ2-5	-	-	CSARHGREQYF	TGCAGTGCTAGACACGGTCGGGAGCAGTACTTC
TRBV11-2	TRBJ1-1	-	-	CASSFAGRGAEAFF	TGTGCCAGCAGCTTTGCAGGGAGAGGAGCTGAAGCTTTCTTT
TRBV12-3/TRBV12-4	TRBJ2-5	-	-	CASSRGRGQETQYF	TGTGCCAGCAGTCGAGGGCGGGGACAAGAGACCCAGTACTTC
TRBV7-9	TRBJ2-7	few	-	CASSTDSYEQYF	TGTGCCAGCAGCACGGACAGCTACGAGCAGTACTTC
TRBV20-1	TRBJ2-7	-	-	CSARASGGQSYYEQYF	TGCAGTGCTAGAGCCAGTGGGGGCCAGAGTTACTACGAGCAGTACTTC
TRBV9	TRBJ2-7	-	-	CASSVGLKDEQYF	TGTGCCAGCAGCGTAGGTCTCAAGGACGAGCAGTACTTC
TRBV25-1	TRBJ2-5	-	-	CASSTVGTQYF	TGTGCCAGCAGTACGGTGGGGACCCAGTACTTC
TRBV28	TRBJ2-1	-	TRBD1	CASSGTGGRFF	TGTGCCAGCAGTGGGACAGGGGGGCGGTTCTTC